The sequence of this TCR beta chain was determined in a study of control samples from healthy donors and cancer patients. Sequencing used immunoSEQ multiplex PCR; TCRdb keeps in-frame clones, though not all of them. This table has under 75,000 clones, approximately 85% appearing once. Sequencing was done on a sample of blood. This sequence was found in a man between 40 and 49 years old in good health.

CDR3 region: CASSFSTGELFF. The CDR3, as DNA: TGTGCCAGCAGTTTTAGCACCGGGGAGCTGTTTTTT. The chain couples TRBV6-2 or TRBV6-3 to TRBJ2-2; D not resolved. With 4 bases removed from V and 4 bases from J, the gap between germline ends came to 4 bases. The CDR3 runs 12 residues. In germline, CDR1 is MNHEY, CDR2 SVGEGT.